A selection of T cell receptor beta chains follows, all from one sample in a study of vaccination and CD4 T cells after COVID-19. These receptors have no known antigen. TCRdb re-derived calls from the PCR reads in MiXCR, one entry per CDR3 protein. The sample has about 16,000 distinct CDR3 sequences, 45% to 60% seen once. The sample was CD4+ T cells from blood, cultured in vitro. Receptor source: a human donor who had recovered from COVID-19. The CDR3 runs from the conserved cysteine through the conserved F or W. The D gene is left open where the match is weak. The listing skips clone size in some rows; elsewhere it reads once, few, many or a size class.

few	.	TRBV7-9	TRBJ2-3	TGTGCCAGCAGCTTACTGGATACAGATACGCAGTATTTT	CASSLLDTDTQYF
few	.	TRBV20-1	TRBJ2-5	TGCAGTGCTAGAGTTTCGGGTTTGGAGACCCAGTACTTC	CSARVSGLETQYF
once	.	TRBV11-2	TRBJ2-5	TGTGCCAGCAGCTTAGGCCCCTTGGGACAGACCCAGTACTTC	CASSLGPLGQTQYF
.	TRBD2	TRBV20-1	TRBJ2-4	TGCAGTTCCGGGAGTAGCGGGAGGGCCGGAGTAGACATTCAGTACTTC	CSSGSSGRAGVDIQYF
.	.	TRBV11-3	TRBJ1-1	TGTGCCAGCAGCCCCGGACGGAACACTGAAGCTTTCTTT	CASSPGRNTEAFF
.	TRBD1	TRBV20-1	TRBJ1-2	TGCAGTGCTATAGGGACAGGGGCTTCCCTTGGCTACACCTTC	CSAIGTGASLGYTF
.	.	TRBV7-9	TRBJ2-5	TGTGCCAGCAGGCGAGAGGTTGGGACCCAGTACTTC	CASRREVGTQYF
.	.	TRBV11-2	TRBJ1-1	TGTGCCAGCAGCATACGTACAGGGTTAGCTTTCTTT	CASSIRTGLAFF
few	TRBD2	TRBV27	TRBJ2-1	TGTGCCAGCAGTTTATCCACTTTATCGGCTTATCTAGCGGGAGGGCCGAACAATGAGCAGTTCTTC	CASSLSTLSAYLAGGPNNEQFF
.	.	TRBV9	TRBJ1-6	TGTGCCAGCAGCGTAGCTCTGGAGACAGGCGCATCGAGACCCCTCCACTTT	CASSVALETGASRPLHF
few	.	TRBV19	TRBJ1-5	TGTGCCAGTAGTATAGTCGCGGACAATACCCAGCATTTT	CASSIVADNTQHF
.	TRBD1	TRBV6-5	TRBJ1-2	TGTGCCAGCAGTTACGGGCAGGGGGGCGGCTATGGCTACACCTTC	CASSYGQGGGYGYTF
few	TRBD1	TRBV27	TRBJ1-5	TGTGCCAGCAGTTCCGACAGGGCTTATCAGCCCCAGCATTTT	CASSSDRAYQPQHF
few	.	TRBV6-5	TRBJ1-6	TGTGCCAGCAGTTACTCGGATTCACCCCTCCACTTT	CASSYSDSPLHF
.	.	TRBV20-1	TRBJ1-1	TGCAGTGCTCCCAAGGTGAACACTGAAGCTTTCTTT	CSAPKVNTEAFF
.	TRBD1	TRBV19	TRBJ2-7	TGTGCCAGTAGACAGGGGGGAACCTACGAGCAGTACTTC	CASRQGGTYEQYF
.	.	TRBV2	TRBJ2-1	TGTGCCAGCAGTGGACATAATGAGCAGTTCTTC	CASSGHNEQFF
once	TRBD2	TRBV5-4	TRBJ2-3	TGTGCCAGCAGCACGCAAGCGGGAGGAGGCGATACGCAGTATTTT	CASSTQAGGGDTQYF
few	.	TRBV27	TRBJ1-1	TGTGCCAGCAGTTCCCGAATGAACACTGAAGCTTTCTTT	CASSSRMNTEAFF
.	TRBD2	TRBV19	TRBJ2-7	TGTGCCAGTACCCGGGGGCTAGCGGGAGGCTACGAGCAGTACTTC	CASTRGLAGGYEQYF
medium-sized	TRBD1	TRBV6-2/TRBV6-3	TRBJ1-2	TGTGCCAGCAGTCCACCAGCCGACAGGGCTAACTATGGCTACACCTTC	CASSPPADRANYGYTF
.	TRBD2	TRBV7-3	TRBJ2-7	TGTGCCAGCAGCTTAAGTGGGGCGGGAGACGAGCAGTACTTC	CASSLSGAGDEQYF
few	TRBD1	TRBV27	TRBJ1-6	TGTGCCAGCAGCCGCCGACAGGGTCAATATAATTCACCCCTCCACTTT	CASSRRQGQYNSPLHF
.	TRBD2	TRBV19	TRBJ2-2	TGTGCCAGTAAAGCGGGAGCAGGAACCGGGGAGCTGTTTTTT	CASKAGAGTGELFF
.	.	TRBV24-1	TRBJ2-3	TGTGCCACCAGACAGCATAGCACAGATACGCAGTATTTT	CATRQHSTDTQYF
.	.	TRBV24-1	TRBJ1-2	TGTGCCACCAGCAAGGCTCCCGGGAACTATGGCTACACCTTC	CATSKAPGNYGYTF
.	.	TRBV27	TRBJ1-1	TGTGCCACCCCAGGCAGGAGGAGTCTGCCGGAAGCTTTCTTT	CATPGRRSLPEAFF
few	.	TRBV27	TRBJ1-1	TGTGCCAGCAGTTTATCGCCTGCGAACACTGAAGCTTTCTTT	CASSLSPANTEAFF
.	.	TRBV21-1	TRBJ2-7	TGTGCCAGCAGAAGTCCCGGGACAGGGGGCACACAACCCTACGAGCAGTACTTC	CASRSPGTGGTQPYEQYF
.	TRBD1	TRBV29-1	TRBJ2-7	TGCAGCGTGGAGGGGGGGACAGGGACCTACGAGCAGTACTTC	CSVEGGTGTYEQYF
few	.	TRBV20-1	TRBJ2-1	TGCAGTGCTAGGGATTACCGGGACCTCGGATCTAGGTTCTTC	CSARDYRDLGSRFF
.	.	TRBV28	TRBJ2-2	TGTGCCAGCAGTTCTACTTGGAGGTCGAACACCGGGGAGCTGTTTTTT	CASSSTWRSNTGELFF
.	TRBD1	TRBV7-9	TRBJ2-2	TGTTGGTGGGGACAGGGGAACACCGGGGAGCTGTTTTTT	CWWGQGNTGELFF
.	TRBD1	TRBV30	TRBJ2-7	TGTGCCTGGAGTCACGGACAGGGGATCGACGAGCAGTACTTC	CAWSHGQGIDEQYF
large	.	TRBV30	TRBJ2-4	TGTGCCTGGAGTTTTGCCTTTGGGGAAAACATTCAGTACTTC	CAWSFAFGENIQYF
few	.	TRBV10-3	TRBJ1-1	TGTGCCAGCCACCAGGGCGACACTGAAGCTTTCTTT	CASHQGDTEAFF
.	TRBD1	TRBV15	TRBJ1-2	TGTGCCACCAGCAGGACACAGGGGAATGGCTACACCTTC	CATSRTQGNGYTF
.	.	TRBV7-9	TRBJ1-1	TGTGCCAGCACCAGGACAGAGAACACTGAAGCTTTCTTT	CASTRTENTEAFF
.	TRBD1	TRBV27	TRBJ1-1	TGTGCCAGCAGTTTACACAGGGGCACTGAAGCTTTCTTT	CASSLHRGTEAFF
.	.	TRBV7-9	TRBJ1-1	TGTGCCAGCAGCTTCACAGGAGTTGAAGCTTTCTTT	CASSFTGVEAFF
.	.	TRBV5-1	TRBJ2-7	TGCGCCAGCAGCGAGCAGGGTACCTACGAGCAGTACTTC	CASSEQGTYEQYF
.	.	TRBV18	TRBJ2-3	TGTGCCAGCTCACCACAGAGGACAGATACGCAGTATTTT	CASSPQRTDTQYF
.	TRBD1	TRBV20-1	TRBJ1-2	TGCAGTGCTAGAGCCCCCGAGGCGGCAGGGGGGGGCTACACCTTC	CSARAPEAAGGGYTF
.	.	TRBV30	TRBJ2-7	TGTGCCTTGCAAGCCTACGAGCAGTACTTC	CALQAYEQYF
few	.	TRBV2	TRBJ1-5	TGTGCCAGCAGGGGGCTCGGCAATCAGCCCCAGCATTTT	CASRGLGNQPQHF
.	.	TRBV6-5	TRBJ2-2	TGTGCCAGCAGTTACTCTAGGAGGACGAACACCGGGGAGCTGTTTTTT	CASSYSRRTNTGELFF
.	TRBD1	TRBV20-1	TRBJ2-2	TGCAGTGCTAGAAGGATAGGGACAGTCCCTTTGGGCGGGAACACCGGGGAGCTGTTTTTT	CSARRIGTVPLGGNTGELFF
.	TRBD1	TRBV20-1	TRBJ2-7	TGCAGTACCGGGACAGGGGCCCCCTTGGAGCAGTACTTC	CSTGTGAPLEQYF
few	TRBD1	TRBV19	TRBJ2-7	TGTGCCAGTAGGGGGACAGGGGGCTTCCACGAGCAGTACTTC	CASRGTGGFHEQYF
medium-sized	.	TRBV28	TRBJ1-1	TGTGCCAGCAGTTTTATAGCCGGAGCTTTCTTT	CASSFIAGAFF
.	.	TRBV12-3/TRBV12-4	TRBJ1-1	TGTGCCAGCAGGATAAGAGAGGGGGAAGCTTTCTTT	CASRIREGEAFF
.	.	TRBV4-1	TRBJ1-2	TGCGCCAGCAGCCAAGAGGTGGGAACTAACTATGGCTACACCTTC	CASSQEVGTNYGYTF
.	.	TRBV2	TRBJ1-1	TGTGCCAGCAAGGCTCAAGGGGATACTGAAGCTTTCTTT	CASKAQGDTEAFF
.	.	TRBV7-8	TRBJ2-6	TGTGCCAGCAGCATCGGAGGGTCAGGGGCCAACGTCCTGACTTTC	CASSIGGSGANVLTF
.	.	TRBV6-1	TRBJ1-2	TGTGCCAGCAGCCAGACGAGGGGGTATGGCTACACCTTC	CASSQTRGYGYTF